The 8 T cell receptor beta chains given below trace back to one sample, sequenced in a study of T cells in tuberculosis. Measured with immunoSEQ multiplex PCR; TCRdb has only the in-frame clones, and not every one. The sample has 35,000 to 55,000 clones, 90% to 95% seen once; the top ten hold about 2%. Sequencing was carried out using PBMCs. The receptor source for this set is a donor aged 10-29 years with latent tuberculosis or without tuberculosis infection. Some clones in this sample may be carry-over from other donors' samples.

This chain joins TRBV4-2 and TRBJ2-7; 9 bases are a match to TRBD1. Germline values: CDR1 LGHNA, CDR2 YNFKEQ. Trimming removed 6 bases from V and 6 bases from J; junction bases left unmatched: 12. The CDR3 contains 15 residues. CDR3 in amino acids: CASSRETDRGGEQYF. In nucleotides, the CDR3 is TGTGCCAGCAGTCGAGAAACGGACAGGGGTGGCGAGCAGTACTTC.

The gene calls are TRBV18 and TRBJ2-1; 10 bases are shared with TRBD2. The V gene end was trimmed by 8 bases and the J gene end by 7 bases; junction bases not matched to a gene: 11. Germline loops: CDR1 KGHSH, CDR2 LQKENI. The CDR3 runs to 15 residues. The DNA of the CDR3 is TGTGCCAGCAACACCGGGACTAGCGTTCGGAATGAGCAGTTCTTC. Translating gives CASNTGTSVRNEQFF.

J is TRBJ2-7 and V is TRBV25-1, with TRBD2 as a possible D gene (6 bases). CDR1 is MGHDK, CDR2 SYGVNS, per germline. The V end was cut by 2 bases, the J end by 4 bases, with 9 bases between. There are 13 residues in the CDR3. This CDR3 is CASSELEGYEQYF. The DNA of the CDR3 is TGTGCCAGCAGTGAACTGGAGGGATACGAGCAGTACTTC.

The rearrangement uses TRBV4-3 and TRBJ2-7; no reliable D call. The CDR3 runs 14 residues. Trimming left V 3 bases short and J 2 bases short, with 11 bases between. Germline V CDR1 and CDR2: LGHNA, YSLEER. In nucleotides, the CDR3 is TGCGCCAGCAGCCAGTTTAGAGGTCCCTACGAGCAGTACTTC. Translation: CASSQFRGPYEQYF.

The V and J genes are TRBV7-2 and TRBJ2-3, with D perhaps TRBD2 (7 bases). Trimming removed 2 bases from V and 2 bases from J, with 23 bases in between. Germline assignment: CDR1 SGHTA and CDR2 FQGNSA. This CDR3 spans 19 amino acids. Here the CDR3 reads CASSLSGFGGALDTDTQYF. The CDR3 nucleotides read TGTGCCAGCAGCTTATCGGGTTTTGGGGGGGCGCTTGACACAGATACGCAGTATTTT.

This clone showed up just once. This chain uses TRBV9 with TRBJ2-7, with a tentative D call TRBD1 (5 bases). The V gene lost 0 bases and the J gene lost 3 bases, with 10 bases spanning the gap. From germline, CDR1 is SGDLS and CDR2 YYNGEE. The CDR3 has 14 residues. The chain's CDR3 is CASSVEAGNYEQYF. Written as DNA, the CDR3 is TGTGCCAGCAGCGTAGAAGCAGGGAACTACGAGCAGTACTTC. The whole variable domain, filled in from reference TRBV9 and TRBJ2-7, reads DSGVTQTPKHLITATGQRVTLRCSPRSGDLSVYWYQQSLDQGLQFLIQYYNGEERAKGNILERFSAQQFPDLHSELNLSSLELGDSALYFCASSVEAGNYEQYFGPGTRLTVT.

V is TRBV19 and J is TRBJ1-2; 10 bases fit TRBD1. In germline, CDR1 is LNHDA, CDR2 SQIVND (reference sequence). V lost 3 bases, J lost 6 bases, and 7 bases stayed unmatched. This CDR3 has 15 amino acids. CDR3 nucleotide sequence: TGTGCCAGTAGTATCGTTACCGGGACAGGGGATGGCTACACCTTC. Amino acids: CASSIVTGTGDGYTF.

The CDR3 reads CASSYVVDSADQPQHF. The CDR3 bases are TGTGCCAGCAGTTATGTAGTCGACTCGGCGGATCAGCCCCAGCATTTT. This chain joins TRBV28 and TRBJ1-5, with unresolved D. Germline loops: CDR1 MDHEN, CDR2 SYDVKM. The CDR3 consists of 16 residues. The V end lost 4 bases, the J end lost 5 bases, and 18 bases lay between the germline ends.